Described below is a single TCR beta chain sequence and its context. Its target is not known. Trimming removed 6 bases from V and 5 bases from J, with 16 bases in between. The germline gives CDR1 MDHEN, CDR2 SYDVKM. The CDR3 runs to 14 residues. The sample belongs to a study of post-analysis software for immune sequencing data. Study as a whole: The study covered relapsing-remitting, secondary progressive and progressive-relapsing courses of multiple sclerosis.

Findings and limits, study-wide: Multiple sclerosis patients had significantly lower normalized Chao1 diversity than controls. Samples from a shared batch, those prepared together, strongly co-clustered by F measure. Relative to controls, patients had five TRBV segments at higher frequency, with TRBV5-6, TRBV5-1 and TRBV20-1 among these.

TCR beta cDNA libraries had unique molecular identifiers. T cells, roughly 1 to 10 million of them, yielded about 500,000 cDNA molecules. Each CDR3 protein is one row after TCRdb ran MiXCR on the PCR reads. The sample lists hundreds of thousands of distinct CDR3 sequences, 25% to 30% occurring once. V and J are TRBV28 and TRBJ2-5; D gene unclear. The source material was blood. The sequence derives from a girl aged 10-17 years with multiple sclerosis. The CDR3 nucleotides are TGTGCCAGCAGCTTAGGTGGGCGACTGGAGACCCAGTACTTC. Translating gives CASSLGGRLETQYF.